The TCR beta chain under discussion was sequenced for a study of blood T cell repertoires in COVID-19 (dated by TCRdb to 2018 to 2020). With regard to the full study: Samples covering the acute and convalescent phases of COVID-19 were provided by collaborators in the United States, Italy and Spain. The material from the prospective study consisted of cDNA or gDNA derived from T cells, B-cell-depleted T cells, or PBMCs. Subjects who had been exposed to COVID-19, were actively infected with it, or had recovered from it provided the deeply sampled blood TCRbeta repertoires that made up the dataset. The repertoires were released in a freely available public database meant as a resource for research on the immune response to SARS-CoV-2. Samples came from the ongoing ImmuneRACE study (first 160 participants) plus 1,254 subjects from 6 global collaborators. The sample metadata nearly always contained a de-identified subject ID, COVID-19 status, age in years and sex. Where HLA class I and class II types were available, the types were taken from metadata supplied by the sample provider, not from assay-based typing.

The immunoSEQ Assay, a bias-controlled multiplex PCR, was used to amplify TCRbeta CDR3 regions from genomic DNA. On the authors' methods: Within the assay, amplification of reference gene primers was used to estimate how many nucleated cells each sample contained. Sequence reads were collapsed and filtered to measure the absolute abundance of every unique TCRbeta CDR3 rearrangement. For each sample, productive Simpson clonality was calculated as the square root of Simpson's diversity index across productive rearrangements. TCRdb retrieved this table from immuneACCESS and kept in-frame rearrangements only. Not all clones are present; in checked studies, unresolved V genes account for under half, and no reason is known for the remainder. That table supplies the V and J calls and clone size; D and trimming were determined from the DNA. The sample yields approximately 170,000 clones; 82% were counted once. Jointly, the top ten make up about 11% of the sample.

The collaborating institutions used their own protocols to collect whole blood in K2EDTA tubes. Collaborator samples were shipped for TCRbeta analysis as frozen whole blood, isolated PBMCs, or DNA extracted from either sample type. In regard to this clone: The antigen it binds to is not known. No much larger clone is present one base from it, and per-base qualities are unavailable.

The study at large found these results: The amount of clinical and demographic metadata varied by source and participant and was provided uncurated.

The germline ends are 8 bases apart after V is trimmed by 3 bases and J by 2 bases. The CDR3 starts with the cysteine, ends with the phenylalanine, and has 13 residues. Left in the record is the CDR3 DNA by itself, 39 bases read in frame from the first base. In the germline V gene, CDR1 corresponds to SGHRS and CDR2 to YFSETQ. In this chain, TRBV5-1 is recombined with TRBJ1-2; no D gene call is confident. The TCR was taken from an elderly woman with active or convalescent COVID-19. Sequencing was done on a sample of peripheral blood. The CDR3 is CASSWGVNYGYTF. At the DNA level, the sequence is TGCGCCAGCAGCTGGGGAGTAAACTATGGCTACACCTTC.